These 10 T cell receptor beta chains were sequenced from one sample in a study of blood T cell repertoires in COVID-19. TCRdb keeps only in-frame clones here, not all; method: immunoSEQ multiplex PCR. The data contain 150,000 to 200,000 clones, 70% to 90% of them singletons. Sequencing was done on a sample of peripheral blood. Source of these receptors: a woman aged 25-40 years with acute or convalescent COVID-19.

The chain uses TRBV5-1 and TRBJ1-1; tentative D call: TRBD1 (5 bases). The germline V gene has CDR1 SGHRS and CDR2 YFSETQ. V was shortened by 5 bases and J by 1 base, with 15 bases between the two germline ends. CDR3 length: 15 amino acids. CDR3 bases: TGCGCCAGCAGGGGTCAGGGCGGCTGGAACACTGAAGCTTTCTTT. Its translation is CASRGQGGWNTEAFF.

The chain couples TRBV7-8 to TRBJ1-1, with TRBD1 matching 7 bases. V shed 4 bases, J shed 7 bases, and the junction held 6 bases outside the gene matches. This CDR3 region has 13 residues. Per the germline V gene, CDR1 is SGHVS and CDR2 is FQNEAQ. Here the CDR3 DNA reads TGTGCCAGCAGCTATGCGGACAGGAATGAAGCTTTCTTT. Its protein product is CASSYADRNEAFF.

The rearrangement uses TRBV15 and TRBJ1-1, with D maybe TRBD1 (6 bases). The germline gives CDR1 LNHNV, CDR2 YYDKDF (reference sequence). This CDR3 is built from 13 residues. The ends were cut back, 0 bases at V and 8 bases at J, with 10 bases in the middle. In DNA, the CDR3 is TGTGCCACCAGCAGAGATCCACAGGGCGAAGCTTTCTTT. It translates to CATSRDPQGEAFF.

J is TRBJ1-2 and V is TRBV2, with D unclear. The CDR3 contains 11 residues. The ends were cut back, 0 bases at V and 8 bases at J, with 4 bases in the middle. CDR1 is SNHLY and CDR2 is FYNNEI in the germline V gene. The CDR3 DNA reads TGTGCCAGCAGTGAAGCCTCGGGCTACACCTTC. Amino acid sequence: CASSEASGYTF.

This chain joins TRBV6-5 and TRBJ1-1; 11 nucleotides line up with TRBD1. The germline V gene encodes CDR1 MNHEY and CDR2 SVGAGI. The V and J ends lost 7 bases and 3 bases, in that order; junction bases with no gene match: 4. This CDR3 contains 14 residues. The CDR3 is CASNRDRGYTEAFF. The CDR3 nucleotides read TGTGCCAGCAACCGGGACAGGGGGTACACTGAAGCTTTCTTT.

The chain carries TRBV29-1 and TRBJ2-1; 9 nucleotides line up with TRBD2. Germline V gene sequence: CDR1 SQVTM, CDR2 ANQGSEA. V shed 7 bases and J 10 bases; nucleotides not matched to a gene: 11. The CDR3 is 13 amino acids. The CDR3, as DNA: TGCAGCGGGTGGCGGGAGGGCCCGGAGGAGCAGTTCTTC. It codes for CSGWREGPEEQFF.

The V gene is TRBV5-1, the J gene TRBJ2-3; TRBD2 matches 7 bases. The V segment lost 4 bases and the J segment 0 bases; nucleotides outside the gene matches: 2. Germline V CDR1 and CDR2: SGHRS, YFSETQ. The CDR3 loop spans 14 amino acids. In DNA, the CDR3 is TGCGCCAGCAGCAGGGAGGGCAGCACAGATACGCAGTATTTT. Residues: CASSREGSTDTQYF.

The CDR3 DNA follows: TGCGCCAGCAGCTTGGTAGGGGCGGAATTGAACACTGAAGCTTTCTTT. This codes for CASSLVGAELNTEAFF. The chain has TRBV5-1 and TRBJ1-1, with D possibly TRBD1 on 5 matching bases. There are 16 residues in the CDR3. Between the trimmed V and J ends, which lost 0 bases and 0 bases, there was a span of 12 bases. Germline CDR1 SGHRS, CDR2 YFSETQ.

The chain joins TRBV4-1 to TRBJ1-3, with D tentatively TRBD1 (6 bases). Germline V gene data show CDR1 as MGHRA and CDR2 as YSYEKL. This CDR3 has 14 amino acids. V was pared by 7 bases and J by 3 bases, with 13 bases between. In DNA form, the CDR3 reads TGCGCCAGCACCCCGGGGGGCAATGGAAACACCATATATTTT. It translates to CASTPGGNGNTIYF.

The rearrangement joins TRBV4-1 to TRBJ1-6; D unclear. Germline loops: CDR1 MGHRA, CDR2 YSYEKL. V shed 1 base and J shed 0 bases, with 7 bases lying between them. This CDR3 contains 16 residues. The CDR3 spells CASSQGPHSYNSPLHF. The CDR3 DNA is TGCGCCAGCAGCCAAGGTCCCCACTCCTATAATTCACCCCTCCACTTT.